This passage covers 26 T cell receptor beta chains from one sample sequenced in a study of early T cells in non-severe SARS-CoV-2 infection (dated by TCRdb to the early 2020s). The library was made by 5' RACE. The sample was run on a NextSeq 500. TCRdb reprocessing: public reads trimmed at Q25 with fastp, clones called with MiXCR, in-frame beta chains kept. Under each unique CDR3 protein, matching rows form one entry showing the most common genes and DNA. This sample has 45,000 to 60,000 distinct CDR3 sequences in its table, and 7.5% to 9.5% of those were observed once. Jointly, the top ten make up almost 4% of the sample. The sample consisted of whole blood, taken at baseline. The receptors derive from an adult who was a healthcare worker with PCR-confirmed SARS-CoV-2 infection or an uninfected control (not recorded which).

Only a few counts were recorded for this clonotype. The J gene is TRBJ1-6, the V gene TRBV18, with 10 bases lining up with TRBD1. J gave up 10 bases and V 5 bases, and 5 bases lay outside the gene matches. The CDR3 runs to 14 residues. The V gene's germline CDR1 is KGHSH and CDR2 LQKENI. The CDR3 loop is CASSFDRGRSPLHF. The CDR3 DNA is TGTGCCAGCTCATTCGACAGGGGGCGATCACCCCTCCACTTT.

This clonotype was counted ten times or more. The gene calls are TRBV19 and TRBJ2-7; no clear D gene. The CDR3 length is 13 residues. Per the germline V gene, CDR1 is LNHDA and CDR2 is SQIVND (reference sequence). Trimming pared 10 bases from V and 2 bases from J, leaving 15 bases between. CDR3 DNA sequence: TGTGCCACCGCGGTGGGCCAGGCCTACGAGCAGTACTTC. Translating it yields CATAVGQAYEQYF.

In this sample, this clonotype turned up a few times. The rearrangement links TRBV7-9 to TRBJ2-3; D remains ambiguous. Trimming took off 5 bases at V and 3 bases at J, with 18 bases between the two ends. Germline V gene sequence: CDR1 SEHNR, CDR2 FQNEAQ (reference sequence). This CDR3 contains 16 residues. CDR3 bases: TGTGCCAGCAGCCACAGCTTCGATCCAACAACAGATACGCAGTATTTT. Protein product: CASSHSFDPTTDTQYF.

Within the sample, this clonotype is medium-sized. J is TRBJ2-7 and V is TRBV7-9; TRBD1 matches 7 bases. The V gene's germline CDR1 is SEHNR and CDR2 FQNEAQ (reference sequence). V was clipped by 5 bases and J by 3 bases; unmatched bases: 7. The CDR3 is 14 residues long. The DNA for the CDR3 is TGTGCCAGCAGCCCCCGGGACAGAATCTACGAGCAGTACTTC. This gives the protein CASSPRDRIYEQYF.

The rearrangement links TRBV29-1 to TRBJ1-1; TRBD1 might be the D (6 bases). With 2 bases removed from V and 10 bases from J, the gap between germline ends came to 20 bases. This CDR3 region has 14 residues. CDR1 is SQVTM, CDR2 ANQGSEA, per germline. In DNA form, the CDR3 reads TGCAGCGTTGAACCAGGGCCCTACTCGGGGGCAGCTTTCTTT. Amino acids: CSVEPGPYSGAAFF.

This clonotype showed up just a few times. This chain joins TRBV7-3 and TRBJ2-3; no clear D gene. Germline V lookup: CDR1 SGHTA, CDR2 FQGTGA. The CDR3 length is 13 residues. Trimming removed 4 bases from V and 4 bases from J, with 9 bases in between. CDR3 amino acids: CASSSRRSDTQYF. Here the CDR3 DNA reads TGTGCCAGCAGCTCCCGTCGCTCAGATACGCAGTATTTT.

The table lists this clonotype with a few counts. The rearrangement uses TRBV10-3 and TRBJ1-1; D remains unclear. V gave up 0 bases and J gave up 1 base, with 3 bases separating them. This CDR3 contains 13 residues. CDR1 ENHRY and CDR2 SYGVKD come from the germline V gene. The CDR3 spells CAISESKNTEAFF. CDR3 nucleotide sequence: TGTGCCATCAGTGAGTCGAAGAACACTGAAGCTTTCTTT.

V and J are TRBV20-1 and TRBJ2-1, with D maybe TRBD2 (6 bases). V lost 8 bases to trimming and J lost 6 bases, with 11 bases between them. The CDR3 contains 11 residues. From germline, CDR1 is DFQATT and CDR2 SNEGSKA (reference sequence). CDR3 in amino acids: CSFLTSNEQFF. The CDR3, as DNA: TGCAGTTTCTTGACTAGCAATGAGCAGTTCTTC.

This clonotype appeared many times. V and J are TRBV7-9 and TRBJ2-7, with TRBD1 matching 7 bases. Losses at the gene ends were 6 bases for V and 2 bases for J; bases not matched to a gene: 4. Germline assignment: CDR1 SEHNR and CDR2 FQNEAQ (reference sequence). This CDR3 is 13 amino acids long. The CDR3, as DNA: TGTGCCAGCAGACTAGGGACAGCCTACGAGCAGTACTTC. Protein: CASRLGTAYEQYF.

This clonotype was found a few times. The CDR3 nucleotides read TGTGCCAGCAGCTTAAAGGGTGGAGGAGAGCAGTTCTTC. Its protein is CASSLKGGGEQFF. The chain has TRBV7-3 and TRBJ2-1; TRBD2 is a possible D gene (5 bases). The CDR3 runs to 13 residues. Trimming cost V 1 base and J 10 bases, with 11 bases left between them. From germline, CDR1 is SGHTA and CDR2 FQGTGA.

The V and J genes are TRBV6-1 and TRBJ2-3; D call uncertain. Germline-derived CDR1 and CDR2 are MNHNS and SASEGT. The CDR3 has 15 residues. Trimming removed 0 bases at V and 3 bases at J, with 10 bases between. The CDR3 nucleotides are TGTGCCAGCAGTGAAGCGCTGTTTTCGACAGATACGCAGTATTTT. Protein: CASSEALFSTDTQYF.

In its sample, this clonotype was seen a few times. The CDR3 is CASSSRVTIGGANVLTF. The CDR3 bases are TGTGCCAGCAGCTCAAGGGTTACTATTGGCGGGGCCAACGTCCTGACTTTC. This rearrangement joins TRBV5-4 to TRBJ2-6; D gene uncertain. Germline assignment: CDR1 SGHNT and CDR2 YYREEE (reference sequence). CDR3 length: 17 residues. Trimming left V 3 bases short and J 4 bases short, with 17 bases between.

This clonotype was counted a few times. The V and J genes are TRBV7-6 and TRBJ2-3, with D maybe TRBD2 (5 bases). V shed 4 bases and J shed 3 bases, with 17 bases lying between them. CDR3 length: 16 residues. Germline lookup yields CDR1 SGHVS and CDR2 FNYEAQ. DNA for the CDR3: TGTGCCAGCAGCTGGTCGAGGGTCTTAGGGACAGATACGCAGTATTTT. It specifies CASSWSRVLGTDTQYF.

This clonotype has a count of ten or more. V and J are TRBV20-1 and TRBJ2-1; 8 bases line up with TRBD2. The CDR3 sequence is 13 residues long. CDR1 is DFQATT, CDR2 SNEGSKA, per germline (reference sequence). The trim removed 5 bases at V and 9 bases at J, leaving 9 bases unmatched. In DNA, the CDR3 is TGCAGTGCTCGGGGGGGCCTTGTTCTTGAGCAGTTCTTC. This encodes CSARGGLVLEQFF.

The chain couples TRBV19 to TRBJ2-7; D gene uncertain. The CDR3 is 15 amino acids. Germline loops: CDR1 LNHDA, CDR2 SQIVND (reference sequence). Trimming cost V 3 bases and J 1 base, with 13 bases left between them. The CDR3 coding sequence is TGTGCCAGTAGTATCGTGACCACCTATTCCTACGAGCAGTACTTC. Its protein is CASSIVTTYSYEQYF.

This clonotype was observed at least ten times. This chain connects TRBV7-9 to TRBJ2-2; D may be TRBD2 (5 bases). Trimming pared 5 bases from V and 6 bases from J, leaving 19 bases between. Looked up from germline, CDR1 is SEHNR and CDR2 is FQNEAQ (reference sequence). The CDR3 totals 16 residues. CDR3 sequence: CASSPRGSLNSGELFF. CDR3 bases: TGTGCCAGCAGCCCGAGAGGGAGCCTTAACTCCGGGGAGCTGTTTTTT.

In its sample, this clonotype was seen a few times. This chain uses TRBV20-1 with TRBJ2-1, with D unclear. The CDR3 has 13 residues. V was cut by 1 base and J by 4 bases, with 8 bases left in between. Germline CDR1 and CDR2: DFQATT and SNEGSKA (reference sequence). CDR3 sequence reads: CSARAPTYNEQFF. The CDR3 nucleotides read TGCAGTGCTAGAGCGCCGACATACAATGAGCAGTTCTTC.

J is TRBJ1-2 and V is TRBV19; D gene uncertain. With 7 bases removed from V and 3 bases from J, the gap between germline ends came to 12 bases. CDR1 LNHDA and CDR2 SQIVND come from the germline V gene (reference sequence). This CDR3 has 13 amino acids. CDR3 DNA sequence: TGTGCCAGTAAGAGGTGGGGAGACTATGGCTACACCTTC. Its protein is CASKRWGDYGYTF.

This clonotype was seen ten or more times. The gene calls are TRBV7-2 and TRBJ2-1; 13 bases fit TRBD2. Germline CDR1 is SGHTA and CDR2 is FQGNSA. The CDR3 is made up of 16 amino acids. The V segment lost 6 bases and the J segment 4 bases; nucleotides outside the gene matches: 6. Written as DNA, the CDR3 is TGTGCCAGCAGGATGAGGACTAGCGGGAGTTACAATGAGCAGTTCTTC. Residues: CASRMRTSGSYNEQFF. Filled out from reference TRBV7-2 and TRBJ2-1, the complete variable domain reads GAGVSQSPSNKVTEKGKDVELRCDPISGHTALYWYRQSLGQGLEFLIYFQGNSAPDKSGLPSDRFSAERTGGSVSTLTIQRTQQEDSAVYLCASRMRTSGSYNEQFFGPGTRLTVL.

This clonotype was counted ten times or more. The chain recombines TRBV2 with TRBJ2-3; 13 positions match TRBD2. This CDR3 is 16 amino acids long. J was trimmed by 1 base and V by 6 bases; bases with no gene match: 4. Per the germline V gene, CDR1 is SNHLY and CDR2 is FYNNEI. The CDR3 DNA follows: TGTGCCAGCAGCCCTGGGACTAGCGGGGGCACAGATACGCAGTATTTT. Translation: CASSPGTSGGTDTQYF.

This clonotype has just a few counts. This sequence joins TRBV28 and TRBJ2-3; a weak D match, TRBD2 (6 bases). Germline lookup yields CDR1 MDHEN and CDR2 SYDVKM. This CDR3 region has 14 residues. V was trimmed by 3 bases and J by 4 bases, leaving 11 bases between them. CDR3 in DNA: TGTGCCAGCAGTTTTGGTCCGGGGGCAGATACGCAGTATTTT. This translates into CASSFGPGADTQYF. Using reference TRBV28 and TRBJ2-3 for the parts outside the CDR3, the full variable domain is DVKVTQSSRYLVKRTGEKVFLECVQDMDHENMFWYRQDPGLGLRLIYFSYDVKMKEKGDIPEGYSVSREKKERFSLILESASTNQTSMYLCASSFGPGADTQYFGPGTRLTVL.

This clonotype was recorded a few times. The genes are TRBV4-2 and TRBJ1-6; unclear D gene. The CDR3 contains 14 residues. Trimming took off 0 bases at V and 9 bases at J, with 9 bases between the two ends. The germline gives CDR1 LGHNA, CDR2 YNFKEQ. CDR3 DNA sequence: TGTGCCAGCAGCCAAGACGTAATTCGTTCACCCCTCCACTTT. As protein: CASSQDVIRSPLHF.

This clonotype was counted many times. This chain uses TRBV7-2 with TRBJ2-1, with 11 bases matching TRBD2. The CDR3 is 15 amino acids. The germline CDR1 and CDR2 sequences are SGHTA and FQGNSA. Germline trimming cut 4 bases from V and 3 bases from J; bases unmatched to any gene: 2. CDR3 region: CASSWGLAVYNEQFF. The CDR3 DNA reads TGTGCCAGCAGCTGGGGACTAGCGGTCTACAATGAGCAGTTCTTC.

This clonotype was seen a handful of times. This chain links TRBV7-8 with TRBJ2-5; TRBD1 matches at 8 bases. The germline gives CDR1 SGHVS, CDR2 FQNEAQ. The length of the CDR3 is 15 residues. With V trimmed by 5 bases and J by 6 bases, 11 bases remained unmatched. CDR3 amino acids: CASSPGQVPVKTQYF. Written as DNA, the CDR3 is TGTGCCAGCAGCCCGGGACAGGTCCCCGTGAAGACCCAGTACTTC.

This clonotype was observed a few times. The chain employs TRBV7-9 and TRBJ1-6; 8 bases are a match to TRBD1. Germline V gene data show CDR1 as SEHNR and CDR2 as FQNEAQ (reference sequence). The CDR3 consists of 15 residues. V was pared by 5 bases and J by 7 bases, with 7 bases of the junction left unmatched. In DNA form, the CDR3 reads TGTGCCAGCAGCGGGCAGGGGGCCCTGAATTCACCCCTCCACTTT. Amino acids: CASSGQGALNSPLHF.

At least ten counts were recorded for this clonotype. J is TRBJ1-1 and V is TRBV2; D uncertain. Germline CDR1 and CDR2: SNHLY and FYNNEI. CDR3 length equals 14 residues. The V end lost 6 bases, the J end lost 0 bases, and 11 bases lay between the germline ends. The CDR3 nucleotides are TGTGCCAGCAGCGATGACTGGATGAACACTGAAGCTTTCTTT. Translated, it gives CASSDDWMNTEAFF.